This TCR beta chain came from a study of blood T cell repertoires in COVID-19. The overall study: Sites in the United States, Italy and Spain provided acute and convalescent COVID-19 samples. T cells, B-cell-depleted T cells, or PBMCs provided the cDNA or gDNA that served as material.

In the original processing: Cell counts per sample came from amplifying reference gene primers. Clones were read by immunoSEQ multiplex PCR, and TCRdb kept only the in-frame ones, dropping some. Clone size and V and J calls were adopted from that table, with D and trimming inferred from the DNA. Among hundreds of thousands of clones, 75% to 85% were seen once, and the ten largest hold approximately 5%. This CDR3 contains 18 residues. CDR1 is SGHTA, CDR2 FQGTGA, per germline. Germline trimming cut 5 bases from V and 0 bases from J; bases unmatched to any gene: 6. The source is a man aged 50-60 years with active or convalescent COVID-19. What was sequenced was peripheral blood. The chain uses TRBV7-3 and TRBJ2-3, with TRBD2 identical over 15 bases. CDR3: CASSPQGLAGGSTDTQYF. The CDR3 DNA reads as TGTGCCAGCAGCCCTCAGGGACTAGCGGGAGGAAGCACAGATACGCAGTATTTT.